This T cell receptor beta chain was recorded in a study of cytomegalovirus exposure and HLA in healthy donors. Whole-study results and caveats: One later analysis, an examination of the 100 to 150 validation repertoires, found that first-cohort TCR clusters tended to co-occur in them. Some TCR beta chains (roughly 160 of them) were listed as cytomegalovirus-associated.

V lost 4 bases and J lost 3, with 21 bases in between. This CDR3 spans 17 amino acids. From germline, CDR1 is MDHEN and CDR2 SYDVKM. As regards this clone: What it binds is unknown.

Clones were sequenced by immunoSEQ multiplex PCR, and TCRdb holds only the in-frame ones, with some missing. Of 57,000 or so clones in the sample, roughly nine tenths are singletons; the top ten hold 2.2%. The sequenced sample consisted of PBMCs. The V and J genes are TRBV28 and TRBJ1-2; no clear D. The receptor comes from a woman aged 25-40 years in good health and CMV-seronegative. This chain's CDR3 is CASSSPTKVLADYGYTF. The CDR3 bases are TGTGCCAGCAGTTCCCCCACGAAGGTACTAGCAGACTATGGCTACACCTTC.